The TCR beta chain under discussion was sequenced for a study of blood T cell repertoires in COVID-19. Study information: Researchers got acute and convalescent COVID-19 samples from the United States, Italy and Spain. In each case, the material was cDNA or gDNA derived from T cells, B-cell-depleted T cells, or PBMCs.

In regard to this clone: The sample contains more than one DNA sequence encoding this CDR3.

J lost 6 bases, V lost 2 bases, and 3 bases had no gene match. This CDR3 contains 13 residues. Germline CDR1 and CDR2: SGDLS and YYNGEE. In the authors' workflow: Amplification of reference gene primers was used by the study to estimate nucleated cell counts. Sequenced by immunoSEQ multiplex PCR; TCRdb stores in-frame clones only, minus some. V and J calls and clone size come straight from that table; D and trimming were deduced from the DNA. Of about 220,000 clones in the sample, about 90% are singletons; the top ten hold 1.9%. The chain combines TRBV9 with TRBJ2-7; 9 nucleotides line up with TRBD1. The sequence was collected from a middle-aged man with active or convalescent COVID-19. Sequenced input: peripheral blood. CDR3 DNA sequence: TGTGCCAGCAGCGTTGGGACAGGGAGCGAGCAGTACTTC. This gives the protein CASSVGTGSEQYF. Drawing the rest from reference TRBV9 and TRBJ2-7, the complete variable domain is DSGVTQTPKHLITATGQRVTLRCSPRSGDLSVYWYQQSLDQGLQFLIQYYNGEERAKGNILERFSAQQFPDLHSELNLSSLELGDSALYFCASSVGTGSEQYFGPGTRLTVT.